The 10 T cell receptor beta chains listed next were all sequenced from one sample in a study of shared clonotypes between healthy human individuals. CD45RO-negative CD8 cells positively selected for CCR7 made up the naive population, which excluded terminally differentiated effector memory CD45RA+ cells. The data were produced by immunoSEQ multiplex PCR, yet TCRdb's version contains in-frame clones alone and is incomplete. This table has approximately 740,000 clones, 80% to 95% appearing once. The material sequenced was naive CD8+ T cells sorted from blood. The receptors here all came from a man younger than 40 in good health.

This clone was recorded once. The chain carries TRBV27 and TRBJ2-1, with TRBD1 matching 9 bases. CDR3 length equals 13 residues. V was pared by 3 bases and J by 9 bases, with 3 bases of the junction left unmatched. Germline loops: CDR1 MNHEY, CDR2 SMNVEV (reference sequence). DNA of the CDR3: TGTGCCAGCAGTTTCTACAGGGGGCGTGAGCAGTTCTTC. This encodes CASSFYRGREQFF.

The chain uses TRBV18 and TRBJ1-1; D perhaps matches TRBD1 (6 bases). V was shortened by 4 bases and J by 1 base, with 13 bases between the two germline ends. This CDR3 is 15 amino acids long. Per germline, CDR1 KGHSH and CDR2 LQKENI. CDR3 DNA: TGTGCCAGCTCACGTTCGGGGGCTTCGAACACTGAAGCTTTCTTT. This gives the protein CASSRSGASNTEAFF.

Remarks on this clone: A far larger clone is one nucleotide away, so this likely arose from a read error. The identical CDR3 is also encoded by other nucleotide sequences in the sample. The V gene is TRBV7-9, the J gene TRBJ2-3; 12 nucleotides match TRBD2. V was pared by 5 bases and J by 0 bases, with 0 bases of the junction left unmatched. The CDR3 spans 15 residues. CDR1 is SEHNR and CDR2 is FQNEAQ in the germline V gene (reference sequence). CDR3 in amino acids: CASSGTSGSTDTQYF. The CDR3 DNA sequence: TGTGCCAGCAGCGGGACTAGCGGGAGCACAGATACGCAGTATTTT.

The gene calls are TRBV29-1 and TRBJ1-2; 7 nucleotides agree with TRBD1. Germline values: CDR1 SQVTM, CDR2 ANQGSEA. This CDR3 contains 13 residues. Trimming took 7 bases from V and 4 from J; bases not matched to a gene: 9. CDR3 nucleotides: TGCAGCGCTCTGACAGGGAAAAGCTATGGCTACACCTTC. It codes for CSALTGKSYGYTF.

The chain couples TRBV25-1 to TRBJ2-3; D may match TRBD1 or TRBD2 (5 bases each). V lost 2 bases and J 7 bases, leaving 7 bases between the germline ends. Germline lookup yields CDR1 MGHDK and CDR2 SYGVNS. This CDR3 is 12 amino acids long. CDR3 loop: CASSEGGNTQYF. CDR3 DNA sequence: TGTGCCAGCAGTGAAGGGGGTAATACGCAGTATTTT.

The J gene is TRBJ1-2, the V gene TRBV6-5, with D perhaps matching TRBD1 (6 bases). Germline V gene lookup returns CDR1 MNHEY and CDR2 SVGAGI. Trimming shortened V by 5 bases and J by 0 bases, and 10 bases separated the two germline ends. This CDR3 contains 14 residues. The CDR3 is CASSRQDSNYGYTF. Written as DNA, the CDR3 is TGTGCCAGCAGTAGACAGGACTCTAACTATGGCTACACCTTC.

About this clone: Other DNA sequences in the same sample also yield this CDR3. J is TRBJ1-1 and V is TRBV27, with D tentatively TRBD1 (5 bases). This CDR3 has 14 residues. The germline CDR1 and CDR2 sequences are MNHEY and SMNVEV (reference sequence). Trimming took 0 bases from V and 5 from J, leaving 10 bases between them. The CDR3 protein is CASSLSRGRTEAFF. The DNA for the CDR3 is TGTGCCAGCAGTTTATCTAGGGGTAGAACTGAAGCTTTCTTT.

The chain has TRBV28 and TRBJ1-4; a weak D match, TRBD1 (5 bases). V lost 7 bases to trimming and J lost 5 bases, with 20 bases between them. Germline V lookup: CDR1 MDHEN, CDR2 SYDVKM. This CDR3 is 16 amino acids long. The CDR3 protein is CASMGQPWTQNEKLFF. The CDR3 DNA reads as TGTGCCAGCATGGGGCAGCCATGGACCCAAAATGAAAAACTGTTTTTT.

V gene TRBV5-8 combines with J gene TRBJ1-2, with a tentative D call TRBD1 (5 bases). The CDR3 sequence is 14 residues long. Germline V CDR1 and CDR2: SGHTS, YDEGEE. Trimming shortened V by 4 bases and J by 11 bases, and 21 bases separated the two germline ends. This chain's CDR3 is CASSGSMDTRRYTF. The CDR3 DNA reads as TGTGCCAGCAGCGGATCAATGGACACCCGACGGTACACCTTC.

This sequence joins TRBV2 and TRBJ2-3, with TRBD2 matching 7 bases. The CDR3 loop spans 16 amino acids. Germline V gives CDR1 SNHLY, CDR2 FYNNEI. V lost 1 base and J lost 0; bases outside the gene matches: 4. CDR3 loop: CASSEEGGSSTDTQYF. As DNA, the CDR3 is TGTGCCAGCAGTGAAGAGGGAGGGAGTAGCACAGATACGCAGTATTTT.